This TCR beta chain was obtained from a study of response to subunit inactivated influenza vaccine. General study findings and limits: Each seasonal influenza vaccination recruits few new T cells, the authors suggested.

This clonotype was recorded a few times. Its antigen is undetermined. This CDR3 region has 16 residues. V gave up 6 bases and J gave up 3 bases, with 24 bases separating them. Germline V gives CDR1 DFQATT, CDR2 SNEGSKA (reference sequence). TCRdb re-analysed the RT-PCR reads in MiXCR, keeping a single row per CDR3 protein. Of 550,000 to 800,000 distinct CDR3 sequences listed, around 14% are singletons. The gene calls are TRBV20-1 and TRBJ2-7; TRBD2 is a possible D gene (7 bases). This clonotype was obtained from a man aged 50 to 59 who received an inactivated influenza vaccine. Here the sequenced sample was PBMCs from blood, taken 14 days before vaccination. Here the CDR3 reads CSASPSGGRDIYEQYF. In DNA form, the CDR3 reads TGCAGTGCCTCCCCCTCGGGGGGACGGGACATCTACGAGCAGTACTTC.